This T cell receptor (beta chain) was profiled in a study of shared clonotypes between healthy human individuals. Notes on the study in general: Tissue TCR repertoires likely differ from these blood-only repertoires.

This CDR3 region has 14 residues. V lost 0 bases, J lost 8 bases, and 8 bases lay in between. The germline V gene has CDR1 WNHNN and CDR2 SYGVQD (reference sequence). Produced via immunoSEQ multiplex PCR; TCRdb's table is partial and in-frame only. Of more than 2 million clones in the sample, roughly 95% were seen once. The authors divided CD4+ cells into CD45RA+ naive and CD45RA-negative memory subsets. This clone was seen a single time. As yet, its antigen is unknown. The source of this sequence is a man aged 18 to 29 in good health. The sequenced sample was naive CD4+ T cells sorted from blood. Subset indicated: CD45RA+ positively selected. The rearrangement joins TRBV10-1 to TRBJ1-6; D may be TRBD1 (5 bases). The DNA for the CDR3 is TGCGCCAGCAGTGAGTCCACAGGAGATTCACCCCTCCACTTT. It translates to CASSESTGDSPLHF.